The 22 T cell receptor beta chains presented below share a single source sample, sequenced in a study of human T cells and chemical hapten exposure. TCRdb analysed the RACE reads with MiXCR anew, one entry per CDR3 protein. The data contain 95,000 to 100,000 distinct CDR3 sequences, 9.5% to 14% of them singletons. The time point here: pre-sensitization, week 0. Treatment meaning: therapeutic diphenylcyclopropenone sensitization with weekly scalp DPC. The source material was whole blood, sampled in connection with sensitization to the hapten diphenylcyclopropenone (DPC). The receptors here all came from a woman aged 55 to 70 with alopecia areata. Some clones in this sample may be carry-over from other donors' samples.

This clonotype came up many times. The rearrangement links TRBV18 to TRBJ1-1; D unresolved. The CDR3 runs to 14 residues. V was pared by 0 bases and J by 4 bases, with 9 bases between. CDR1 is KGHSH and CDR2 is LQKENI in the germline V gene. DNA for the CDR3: TGTGCCAGCTCACCACCGTCCATCACCACTGAAGCTTTCTTT. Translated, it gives CASSPPSITTEAFF.

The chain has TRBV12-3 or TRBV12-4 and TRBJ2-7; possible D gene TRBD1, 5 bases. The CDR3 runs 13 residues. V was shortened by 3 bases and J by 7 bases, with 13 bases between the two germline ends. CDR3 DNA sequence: TGTGCCAGCAGTTTCATTCTCCAGGGAGAGCAGTACTTC. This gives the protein CASSFILQGEQYF.

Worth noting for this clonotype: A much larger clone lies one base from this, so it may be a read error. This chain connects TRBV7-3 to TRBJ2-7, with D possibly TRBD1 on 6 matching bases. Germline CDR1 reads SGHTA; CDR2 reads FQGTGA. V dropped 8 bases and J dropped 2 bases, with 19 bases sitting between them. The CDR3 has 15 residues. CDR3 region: CASRPSPGAAYEQYF. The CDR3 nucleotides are TGTGCCAGCCGCCCGTCCCCAGGGGCAGCCTACGAGCAGTACTTC. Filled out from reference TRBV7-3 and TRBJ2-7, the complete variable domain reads GAGVSQTPSNKVTEKGKYVELRCDPISGHTALYWYRQSLGQGPEFLIYFQGTGAADDSGLPNDRFFAVRPEGSVSTLKIQRTERGDSAVYLCASRPSPGAAYEQYFGPGTRLTVT.

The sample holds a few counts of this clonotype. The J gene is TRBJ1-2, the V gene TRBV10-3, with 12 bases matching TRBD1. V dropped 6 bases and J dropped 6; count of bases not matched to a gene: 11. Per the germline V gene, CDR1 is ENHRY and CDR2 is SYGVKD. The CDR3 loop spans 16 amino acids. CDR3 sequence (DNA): TGTGCCATCAGCGAATTTGGGACAGGGGGCGTCGATGGCTACACCTTC. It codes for CAISEFGTGGVDGYTF.

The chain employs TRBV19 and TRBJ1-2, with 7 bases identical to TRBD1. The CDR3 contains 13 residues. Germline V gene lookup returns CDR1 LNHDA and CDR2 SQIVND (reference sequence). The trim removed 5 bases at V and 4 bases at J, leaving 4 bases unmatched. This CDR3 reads CASSPRDSYGYTF. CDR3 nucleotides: TGTGCCAGTAGTCCCAGGGACAGCTATGGCTACACCTTC.

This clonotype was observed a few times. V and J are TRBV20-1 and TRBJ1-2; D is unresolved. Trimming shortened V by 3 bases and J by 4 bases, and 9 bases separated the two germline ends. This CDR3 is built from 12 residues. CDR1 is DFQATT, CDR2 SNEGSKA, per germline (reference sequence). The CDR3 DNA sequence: TGCAGTGCTAGCGTCCGAAGCTATGGCTACACCTTC. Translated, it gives CSASVRSYGYTF.

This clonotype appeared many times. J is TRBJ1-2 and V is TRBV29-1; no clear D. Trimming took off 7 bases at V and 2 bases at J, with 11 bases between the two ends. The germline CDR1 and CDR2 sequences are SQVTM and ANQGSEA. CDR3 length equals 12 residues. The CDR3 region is CSAMHDNYGYTF. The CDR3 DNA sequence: TGCAGCGCTATGCACGACAACTATGGCTACACCTTC.

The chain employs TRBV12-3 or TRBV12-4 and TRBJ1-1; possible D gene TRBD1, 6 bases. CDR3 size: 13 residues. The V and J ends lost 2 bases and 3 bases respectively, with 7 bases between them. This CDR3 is CASSLWTDTEAFF. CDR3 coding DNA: TGTGCCAGCAGTTTATGGACAGACACTGAAGCTTTCTTT.

This chain's CDR3 is CASSFQTGGQETQYF. The CDR3 nucleotides read TGTGCCAGCAGCTTCCAGACAGGGGGCCAAGAGACCCAGTACTTC. This chain joins TRBV5-4 and TRBJ2-5; TRBD1 agrees at 9 bases. V shed 2 bases, J shed 1 base, and the junction held 3 bases outside the gene matches. The germline gives CDR1 SGHNT, CDR2 YYREEE (reference sequence). The CDR3 has 15 residues.

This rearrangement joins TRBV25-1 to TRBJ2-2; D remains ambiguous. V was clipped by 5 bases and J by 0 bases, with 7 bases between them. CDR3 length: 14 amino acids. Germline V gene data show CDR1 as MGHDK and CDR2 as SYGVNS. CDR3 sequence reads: CASSRPSNTGELFF. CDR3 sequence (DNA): TGTGCCAGCAGTAGGCCATCGAACACCGGGGAGCTGTTTTTT.

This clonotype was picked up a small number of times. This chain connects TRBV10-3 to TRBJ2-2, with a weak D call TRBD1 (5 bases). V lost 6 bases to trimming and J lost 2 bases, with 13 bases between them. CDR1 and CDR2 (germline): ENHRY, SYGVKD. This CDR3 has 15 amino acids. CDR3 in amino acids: CAIRPKGQNTGELFF. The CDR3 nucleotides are TGTGCCATCAGACCGAAAGGACAAAACACCGGGGAGCTGTTTTTT.

This CDR3 is CASSLQSGGGGANVLTF. The CDR3, as DNA: TGCGCCAGCAGCTTACAGTCCGGGGGCGGTGGGGCCAACGTCCTGACTTTC. The V and J genes are TRBV5-1 and TRBJ2-6; either TRBD1 or TRBD2 may fit D (6 bases each). This CDR3 region has 17 residues. From germline, CDR1 is SGHRS and CDR2 YFSETQ. The germline V and J ends were trimmed by 2 bases and 3 bases, with 15 bases remaining between them.

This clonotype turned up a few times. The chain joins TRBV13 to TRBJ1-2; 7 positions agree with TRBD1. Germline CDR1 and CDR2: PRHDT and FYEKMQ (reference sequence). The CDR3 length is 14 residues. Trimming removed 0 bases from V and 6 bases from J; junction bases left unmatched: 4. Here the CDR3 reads CASSLGVGGNGYTF. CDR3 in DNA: TGTGCCAGCAGCTTAGGCGTAGGGGGCAATGGCTACACCTTC.

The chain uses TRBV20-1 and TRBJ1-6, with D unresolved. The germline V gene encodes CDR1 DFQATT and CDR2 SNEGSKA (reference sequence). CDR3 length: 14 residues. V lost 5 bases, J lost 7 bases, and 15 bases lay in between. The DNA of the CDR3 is TGCAGTGCTTCGCCGGGGAGTATAAATTCACCCCTCCACTTT. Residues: CSASPGSINSPLHF.

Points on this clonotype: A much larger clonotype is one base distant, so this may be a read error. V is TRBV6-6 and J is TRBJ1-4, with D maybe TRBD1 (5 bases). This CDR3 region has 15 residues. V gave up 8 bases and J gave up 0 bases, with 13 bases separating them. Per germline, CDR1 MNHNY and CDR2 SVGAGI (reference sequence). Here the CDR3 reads CASGGSWTTNEKLFF. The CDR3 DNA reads TGTGCCAGCGGGGGTAGCTGGACAACTAATGAAAAACTGTTTTTT.

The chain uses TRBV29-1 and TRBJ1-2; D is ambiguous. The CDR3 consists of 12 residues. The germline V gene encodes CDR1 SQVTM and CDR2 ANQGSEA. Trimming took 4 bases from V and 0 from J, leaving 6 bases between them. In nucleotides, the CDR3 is TGCAGCGTTGCAGGATCTAACTATGGCTACACCTTC. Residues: CSVAGSNYGYTF.

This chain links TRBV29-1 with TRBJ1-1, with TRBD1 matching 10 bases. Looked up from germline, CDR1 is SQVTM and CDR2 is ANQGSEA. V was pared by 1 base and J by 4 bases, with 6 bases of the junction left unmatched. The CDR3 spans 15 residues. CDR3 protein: CSVEGTGGRRTEAFF. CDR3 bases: TGCAGCGTTGAAGGGACAGGGGGGCGCCGCACTGAAGCTTTCTTT.

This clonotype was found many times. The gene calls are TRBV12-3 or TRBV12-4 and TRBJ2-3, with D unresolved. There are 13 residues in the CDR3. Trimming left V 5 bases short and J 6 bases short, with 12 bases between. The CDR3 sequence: CASSTPDVDTQYF. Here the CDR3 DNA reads TGTGCCAGCAGTACCCCTGACGTGGATACGCAGTATTTT.

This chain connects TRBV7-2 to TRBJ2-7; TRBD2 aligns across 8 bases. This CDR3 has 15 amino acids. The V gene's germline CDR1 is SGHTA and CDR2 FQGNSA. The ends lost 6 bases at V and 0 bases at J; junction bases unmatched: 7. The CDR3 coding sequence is TGTGCCAGCAGGGAAGCGGGGGTGAGCTCCTACGAGCAGTACTTC. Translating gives CASREAGVSSYEQYF.

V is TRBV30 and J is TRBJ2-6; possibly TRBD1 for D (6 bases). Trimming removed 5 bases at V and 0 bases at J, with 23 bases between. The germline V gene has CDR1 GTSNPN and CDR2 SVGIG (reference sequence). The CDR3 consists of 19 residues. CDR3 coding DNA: TGTGCCTGGCGGCTCCTAACCGGGACACCCTACTCTGGGGCCAACGTCCTGACTTTC. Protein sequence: CAWRLLTGTPYSGANVLTF. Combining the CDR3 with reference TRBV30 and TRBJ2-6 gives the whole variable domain SQTIHQWPATLVQPVGSPLSLECTVEGTSNPNLYWYRQAAGRGLQLLFYSVGIGQISSEVPQNLSASRPQDRQFILSSKKLLLSDSGFYLCAWRLLTGTPYSGANVLTFGAGSRLTVL.

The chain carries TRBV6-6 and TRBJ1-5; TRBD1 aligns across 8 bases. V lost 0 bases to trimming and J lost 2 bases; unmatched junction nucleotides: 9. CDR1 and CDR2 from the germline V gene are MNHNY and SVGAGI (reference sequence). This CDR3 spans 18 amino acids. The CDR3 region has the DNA TGTGCCAGCAGTTACTCCCGAGACCCGGGACAGGGCAATCAGCCCCAGCATTTT. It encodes CASSYSRDPGQGNQPQHF.

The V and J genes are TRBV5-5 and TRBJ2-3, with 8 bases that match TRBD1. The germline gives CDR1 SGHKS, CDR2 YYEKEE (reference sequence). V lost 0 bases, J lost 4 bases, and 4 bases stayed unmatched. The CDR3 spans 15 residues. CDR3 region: CASSLGTGLPDTQYF. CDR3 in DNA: TGTGCCAGCAGCTTGGGGACAGGGCTCCCAGATACGCAGTATTTT.